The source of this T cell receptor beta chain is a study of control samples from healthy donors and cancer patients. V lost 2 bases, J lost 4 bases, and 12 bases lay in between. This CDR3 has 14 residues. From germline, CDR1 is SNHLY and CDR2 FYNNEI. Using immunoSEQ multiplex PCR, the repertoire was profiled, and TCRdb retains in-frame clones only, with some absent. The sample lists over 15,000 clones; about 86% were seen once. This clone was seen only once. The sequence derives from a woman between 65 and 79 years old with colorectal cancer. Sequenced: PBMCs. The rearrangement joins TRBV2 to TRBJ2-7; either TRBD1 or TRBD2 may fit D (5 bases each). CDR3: CASSENGAPYEQYF. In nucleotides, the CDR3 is TGTGCCAGCAGTGAAAACGGGGCTCCTTACGAGCAGTACTTC. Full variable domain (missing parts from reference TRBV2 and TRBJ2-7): EPEVTQTPSHQVTQMGQEVILRCVPISNHLYFYWYRQILGQKVEFLVSFYNNEISEKSEIFDDQFSVERPDGSNFTLKIRSTKLEDSAMYFCASSENGAPYEQYFGPGTRLTVT.